Shown below are 25 T cell receptor beta chains from a single sample sequenced in a study of shared T cell receptors in the human thymus. Sequencing was performed with immunoSEQ multiplex PCR; in TCRdb, only in-frame clones are kept and a portion is missing. The sample holds 540,000 or so clones, about 84% seen once. The same specimen was also included in a second study, on human thymus T cells.

Sequences were obtained from thymocytes. The receptors were sampled from a boy under three years old with a congenital heart defect.

V and J are TRBV6-5 and TRBJ2-2, with D tentatively TRBD1 (6 bases). CDR1 and CDR2 (germline): MNHEY, SVGAGI. There are 14 residues in the CDR3. Trimming took 8 bases from V and 3 from J, leaving 13 bases between them. Here the CDR3 DNA reads TGTGCCAGCGGGATAGGGGGATACACCGGGGAGCTGTTTTTT. Translation gives CASGIGGYTGELFF.

The rearrangement links TRBV7-3 to TRBJ1-1; D perhaps matches TRBD1 (5 bases). The V end lost 4 bases, the J end lost 8 bases, and 17 bases lay between the germline ends. CDR1 and CDR2 from the germline V gene are SGHTA and FQGTGA. This CDR3 region has 14 residues. CDR3 sequence reads: CASSSAGEAGEAFF. CDR3 sequence (DNA): TGTGCCAGCAGCTCAGCCGGAGAGGCAGGGGAAGCTTTCTTT. Variable domain in full (rest from reference TRBV7-3 and TRBJ1-1): GAGVSQTPSNKVTEKGKYVELRCDPISGHTALYWYRQSLGQGPEFLIYFQGTGAADDSGLPNDRFFAVRPEGSVSTLKIQRTERGDSAVYLCASSSAGEAGEAFFGQGTRLTVV.

V is TRBV28 and J is TRBJ2-7, with 7 bases identical to TRBD1. V lost 7 bases and J lost 0; bases outside the gene matches: 12. The CDR3 totals 16 residues. Germline V CDR1 and CDR2: MDHEN, SYDVKM. CDR3 sequence (DNA): TGTGCCAGCAACCCCTGGCCGGGACAGAGCTCCTACGAGCAGTACTTC. This codes for CASNPWPGQSSYEQYF.

This chain connects TRBV25-1 to TRBJ2-7; 9 bases agree with TRBD1. Germline CDR1 is MGHDK and CDR2 is SYGVNS. The junction had 7 bases not matched to a gene; V was cut back by 7 bases and J by 6 bases. The CDR3 extends over 13 amino acids. CDR3 DNA sequence: TGTGCCAGCATTGGGACAGGGAGGAGCGAGCAGTACTTC. Translated: CASIGTGRSEQYF.

The chain links TRBV5-3 to TRBJ2-7; D possibly corresponds to TRBD1 (6 bases). TRBV5-3 is given ORF status, its function remaining uncertain. Trimming removed 5 bases at V and 2 bases at J, with 17 bases between. This CDR3 spans 15 amino acids. The CDR3 DNA sequence: TGTGCCAGAAGGTCCGACAGGACGCACGCCTACGAGCAGTACTTC. It codes for CARRSDRTHAYEQYF.

This clone has just one count. The chain is built from TRBV6-4 and TRBJ2-2; D is ambiguous. Germline-derived CDR1 and CDR2 are MRHNA and SNTAGT. The CDR3 totals 13 residues. Trimming took 4 bases from V and 3 from J, leaving 6 bases between them. CDR3 nucleotides: TGTGCCAGCAGTGTCGGAGACACCGGGGAGCTGTTTTTT. It codes for CASSVGDTGELFF.

The chain is built from TRBV7-2 and TRBJ2-5, with 8 bases lining up with TRBD1. CDR3 length: 14 amino acids. J gave up 2 bases and V 2 bases, and 1 base lay outside the gene matches. Germline V gene data show CDR1 as SGHTA and CDR2 as FQGNSA. For the CDR3, the DNA is TGTGCCAGCAGCTTACGGGACAGGCAAGAGACCCAGTACTTC. Its protein product is CASSLRDRQETQYF.

The chain carries TRBV9 and TRBJ2-5, with a weak D call TRBD2 (5 bases). Germline V gene data show CDR1 as SGDLS and CDR2 as YYNGEE. The CDR3 is made up of 13 amino acids. V lost 4 bases and J lost 4, with 11 bases in between. CDR3 sequence (DNA): TGTGCCAGCAGCTCACTAGGAGTAGAGACCCAGTACTTC. Residues: CASSSLGVETQYF. Combining the CDR3 with reference TRBV9 and TRBJ2-5 gives the whole variable domain DSGVTQTPKHLITATGQRVTLRCSPRSGDLSVYWYQQSLDQGLQFLIQYYNGEERAKGNILERFSAQQFPDLHSELNLSSLELGDSALYFCASSSLGVETQYFGPGTRLLVL.

The chain joins TRBV6-1 to TRBJ2-2; a possible D gene is TRBD1 (5 bases). The germline CDR1 and CDR2 sequences are MNHNS and SASEGT. V dropped 5 bases and J dropped 6 bases, with 16 bases sitting between them. The CDR3 runs 15 residues. As DNA, the CDR3 is TGTGCCAGCAGTTGGGGCCCCAGCTTCCCCGGGGAGCTGTTTTTT. Amino acid sequence: CASSWGPSFPGELFF.

The rearrangement joins TRBV4-3 to TRBJ2-7, with D perhaps matching TRBD2 (5 bases). The CDR3 consists of 17 residues. V was cut by 0 bases and J by 3 bases, with 18 bases left in between. Germline V gene sequence: CDR1 LGHNA, CDR2 YSLEER. The CDR3 DNA is TGCGCCAGCAGCCAAGAAAGGTACGAAGCGGTCCACTACGAGCAGTACTTC. Residues: CASSQERYEAVHYEQYF.

This clone came up a few times. J is TRBJ2-1 and V is TRBV6-5, with 9 bases lining up with TRBD2. The germline CDR1 and CDR2 sequences are MNHEY and SVGAGI. Trimming cost V 6 bases and J 4 bases; bases outside gene matches: 7. This CDR3 comprises 15 residues. This CDR3 is CASRKTSGPYNEQFF. Written as DNA, the CDR3 is TGTGCCAGCAGAAAAACTAGCGGGCCTTACAATGAGCAGTTCTTC.

The chain carries TRBV29-1 and TRBJ2-7; 7 bases map to TRBD2. The J segment lost 2 bases and the V segment lost 0 bases, leaving 7 bases of the junction unmatched. Germline values: CDR1 SQVTM, CDR2 ANQGSEA. This CDR3 has 15 residues. CDR3 residues: CSVEDRTSEPYEQYF. CDR3 DNA sequence: TGCAGCGTTGAAGATCGTACTAGCGAACCCTACGAGCAGTACTTC.

This chain joins TRBV25-1 and TRBJ2-6; D is uncertain. Trimming pared 2 bases from V and 1 base from J, leaving 3 bases between. Germline CDR1 MGHDK, CDR2 SYGVNS. There are 14 residues in the CDR3. CDR3 region: CASSEQSGANVLTF. The CDR3 DNA is TGTGCCAGCAGTGAACAATCTGGGGCCAACGTCCTGACTTTC.

In DNA form, the CDR3 reads TGTGCCAGCAGTTTAGGGTCGGACAGGGGAAGGAACACTGAAGCTTTCTTT. Its translation is CASSLGSDRGRNTEAFF. The chain combines TRBV28 with TRBJ1-1; TRBD1 matches 9 bases. V dropped 2 bases and J dropped 1; count of bases not matched to a gene: 8. Germline-derived CDR1 and CDR2 are MDHEN and SYDVKM. The length of the CDR3 is 17 residues.

This clone was seen a few times. The rearrangement links TRBV6-1 to TRBJ2-1; 11 nucleotides line up with TRBD2. Unmatched junction bases numbered 5, after V lost 6 bases and J lost 4 bases. There are 15 residues in the CDR3. CDR1 MNHNS and CDR2 SASEGT come from the germline V gene. In DNA, the CDR3 is TGTGCCAGCAGCCTGACTAGCGGGGCGTACAATGAGCAGTTCTTC. This sequence encodes CASSLTSGAYNEQFF.

J is TRBJ2-7 and V is TRBV4-3; possible D gene TRBD1, 5 bases. V lost 1 base to trimming and J lost 5 bases, with 9 bases between them. Germline CDR1 reads LGHNA; CDR2 reads YSLEER. The CDR3 is 13 amino acids. The CDR3 protein is CASSQVKGNEQYF. The DNA of the CDR3 is TGCGCCAGCAGCCAAGTGAAGGGGAACGAGCAGTACTTC.

Only a few counts were recorded for this clone. The gene calls are TRBV7-3 and TRBJ2-5; TRBD2 matches 7 bases. V lost 2 bases to trimming and J lost 7 bases; unmatched junction nucleotides: 7. Germline assignment: CDR1 SGHTA and CDR2 FQGTGA. This CDR3 contains 14 residues. CDR3 sequence (DNA): TGTGCCAGCAGCTTAGCGGGAGTTACTGGGACCCAGTACTTC. Translated: CASSLAGVTGTQYF.

The chain combines TRBV5-4 with TRBJ2-1, with D possibly TRBD2 on 6 matching bases. CDR1 SGHNT and CDR2 YYREEE come from the germline V gene (reference sequence). The germline V and J ends were trimmed by 6 bases and 4 bases, with 20 bases remaining between them. The CDR3 is 16 residues long. This chain's CDR3 is CASTFASARLYNEQFF. The CDR3 DNA is TGTGCCAGCACCTTCGCTAGCGCCAGACTATACAATGAGCAGTTCTTC.

The rearrangement joins TRBV27 to TRBJ2-1; 9 positions match TRBD1. Germline values: CDR1 MNHEY, CDR2 SMNVEV (reference sequence). CDR3 length: 16 amino acids. V was clipped by 1 base and J by 3 bases; unmatched bases: 4. CDR3 sequence (DNA): TGTGCCAGCAGTTTATTCGGGGACAGGGACTACAATGAGCAGTTCTTC. Translation gives CASSLFGDRDYNEQFF.

The chain links TRBV25-1 to TRBJ2-1, with 11 bases matching TRBD2. Looked up from germline, CDR1 is MGHDK and CDR2 is SYGVNS. The CDR3 contains 15 residues. With 6 bases clipped from V and 8 bases from J, the junction kept 9 bases outside the gene matches. DNA for the CDR3: TGTGCCAGCAGCATAGCGGGAGGGCCTATGCATGAGCAGTTCTTC. It codes for CASSIAGGPMHEQFF.

The V call is TRBV27, the J call TRBJ2-1, with 7 bases matching TRBD1. Germline V gives CDR1 MNHEY, CDR2 SMNVEV (reference sequence). After removal of 8 bases from V and 8 bases from J, the junction contained 12 bases not matched to a gene. CDR3 length equals 14 residues. The DNA of the CDR3 is TGTGCCAGCTCGGATACAGGGGATTGGGATGAGCAGTTCTTC. This sequence encodes CASSDTGDWDEQFF.

The chain recombines TRBV28 with TRBJ2-1, with D maybe TRBD2 (7 bases). This CDR3 is built from 12 residues. CDR1 MDHEN and CDR2 SYDVKM come from the germline V gene. The V gene lost 4 bases and the J gene lost 9 bases, with 10 bases spanning the gap. The CDR3 nucleotides are TGTGCCAGCAGTTATAGGGGGGGTGAGCAGTTCTTC. Encoded protein: CASSYRGGEQFF.

The rearrangement uses TRBV27 and TRBJ1-1, with 10 bases matching TRBD1. The CDR3 length is 13 residues. Per germline, CDR1 MNHEY and CDR2 SMNVEV (reference sequence). The V gene end was trimmed by 6 bases and the J gene end by 4 bases; junction bases not matched to a gene: 2. The CDR3 DNA reads as TGTGCCAGCAGCCGACAGGGGGCCACTGAAGCTTTCTTT. Its translation is CASSRQGATEAFF.

There are a few counts of this clone. The chain employs TRBV9 and TRBJ2-1; a weak D match, TRBD2 (5 bases). V was clipped by 5 bases and J by 0 bases, with 21 bases between them. Per germline, CDR1 SGDLS and CDR2 YYNGEE. The length of the CDR3 is 18 residues. As DNA, the CDR3 is TGTGCCAGCAGTGCGGGTGTGACGGCCTCCTACTCCTACAATGAGCAGTTCTTC. This translates into CASSAGVTASYSYNEQFF.

This clone was seen more than once but under ten times. In the same sample, other DNA sequences code for this CDR3. This sequence joins TRBV14 and TRBJ1-3; tentative D call: TRBD1 (6 bases). V lost 3 bases, J lost 4 bases, and 7 bases lay in between. This CDR3 is built from 13 residues. The germline V gene encodes CDR1 SGHDN and CDR2 FVKESK. The CDR3 loop is CASSQGAGNTIYF. The CDR3, as DNA: TGTGCCAGCAGCCAGGGGGCGGGAAACACCATATATTTT.